This TCR beta chain was profiled in a study of cytomegalovirus exposure and HLA in healthy donors. The CDR3 runs to 13 residues. Germline trimming cut 8 bases from V and 5 bases from J; bases unmatched to any gene: 4. CDR1 is SGHTA and CDR2 is FQGTGA in the germline V gene. The PCR made use of 60 Vbeta and 13 Jbeta primers. Data came from immunoSEQ multiplex PCR; TCRdb stores just in-frame clones and leaves some out. The sample has 80,000 to 100,000 clones, and its top ten clones hold 3% to 4%. Sequenced: PBMCs. The chain is built from TRBV7-3 and TRBJ2-5; 11 bases line up with TRBD1. The TCR sequence derives from a woman younger than 45 in good health and CMV-seronegative. The CDR3 here is CASRGQGEETQYF. The CDR3 region has the DNA TGTGCCAGCCGGGGACAGGGGGAGGAGACCCAGTACTTC.